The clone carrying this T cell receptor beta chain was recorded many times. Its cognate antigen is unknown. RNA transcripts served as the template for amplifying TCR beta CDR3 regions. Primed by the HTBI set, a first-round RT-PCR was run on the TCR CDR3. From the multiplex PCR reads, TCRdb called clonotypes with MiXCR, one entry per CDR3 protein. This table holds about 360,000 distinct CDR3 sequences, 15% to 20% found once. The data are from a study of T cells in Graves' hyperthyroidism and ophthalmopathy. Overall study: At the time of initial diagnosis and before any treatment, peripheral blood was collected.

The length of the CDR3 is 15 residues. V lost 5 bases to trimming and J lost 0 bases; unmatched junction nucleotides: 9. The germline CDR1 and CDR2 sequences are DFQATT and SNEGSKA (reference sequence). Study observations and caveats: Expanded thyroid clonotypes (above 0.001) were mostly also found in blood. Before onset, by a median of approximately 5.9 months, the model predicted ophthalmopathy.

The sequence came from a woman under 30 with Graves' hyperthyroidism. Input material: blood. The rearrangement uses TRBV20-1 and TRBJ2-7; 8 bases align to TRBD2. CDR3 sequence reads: CSAPGGLAGSYEQYF. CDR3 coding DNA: TGCAGTGCTCCCGGAGGGCTAGCGGGCTCCTACGAGCAGTACTTC.